The subject of this entry is one T cell receptor beta chain. This clone is labeled medium-sized (0.01 to 0.1%). Its recognized antigen is unknown. Base qualities are not provided; no much larger clone lies one nucleotide away. Sequencing of TCR beta CDR3 regions was done on the immunoSEQ platform at survey depth. The QIAamp DNA micro kit was used to extract genomic DNA from every cultured and uncultured CD8+ T cell population. Turning to the authors' computational methods: Samples with under 5,000 productive reads were excluded, and this exclusion removed about 7% of the roughly 80 HIV peptide-stimulated cultures. A MANAFEST web app trimmed sequences to CDR3 and removed nonproductive sequences, CDR3s under 5 amino acids, and those not starting C or ending F/W. Antigen-specific clonotypes had to expand in at least 2 of 3 replicates versus no-peptide control at FDR 0.01, only within one epitope family. A frequency at least fivefold higher than in wells stimulated with peptides from other epitope families was additionally required for specific clonotypes. TCRdb mirrors the immuneACCESS table, restricted to in-frame sequences. Some clones are absent from its copies; in checked studies, under half trace to an unresolved V gene, and the reason for the others is unknown. The D gene and trimming were derived from the DNA, and the V and J assignments and clone size from that table. This sample gives 90,000 or so clones in total; more than 65% of them show up just once. More than 25% of the sample is in the top ten clones.

These data belong to a study of CD8 T cell repertoires and HIV-1 epitope variants (dated by TCRdb to 2020 to 2021). As for the study more broadly: In separate culture wells, T cells were stimulated with each of twenty-five peptides that represented autologous and known Gag and Nef epitope variants. A total of around 84 T cell cultures were run, with each culture condition done in triplicate except for one peptide, which was done in duplicate. Using the EasySep Human T Cell Enrichment Kit, T cells were enriched and then co-cultured with an equal number of autologous T cell-negative cells acting as antigen-presenting cells. The epitopes tested were three Gag epitope families plus Nef HW9 and YT9. Cultures ran for 9 to 10 days in IMDM with gentamicin, with half-media changes on days 3 and 7 adding IL-2, IL-7 and IL-15. The control conditions were a CMV, EBV and flu peptide pool, the Ebola AY9 epitope as a negative control, and a well with no peptide. A 1M T cell aliquot was kept as an uncultured baseline condition, separate from the approximately 80 T cell cultures.

Including cysteine and phenylalanine, the CDR3 has 13 amino acids. Only the CDR3 DNA stays, 39 bases, in frame from base 1. CDR1 SGHTS and CDR2 YDEGEE are derived from the germline V gene. V loses 0 bases at its end and J loses 9 bases; junction bases beyond the gene matches: 5. Study-level results and caveats: The study identified fewer than 10 antigen-specific TCR beta clonotypes, more than 5 of which appeared to be cross-reactive for autologous or known escape epitope variants. The assay identified only TCR beta chains and indicated proliferation to antigen, not T cell function or cytokine profile. The Nef KF9 family was recognized by five clonotypes and the HW9 family by one, and no responses to the TAALDMSHF plasma variant were observed.

The EasySep Human CD8+ T Cell Enrichment Kit was used on day 10 to isolate CD8+ T cells from every culture. This TCR came from a male donor with HIV. The sequenced sample consisted of uncultured baseline CD8+ T cells from peripheral blood mononuclear cells (PBMCs). The chain uses TRBV5-8 and TRBJ2-7; 8 nucleotides in the junction match TRBD2. The CDR3 has the sequence CASSLGRGARQYF. At the DNA level, the sequence is TGTGCCAGCAGCTTGGGGCGGGGGGCCAGGCAGTACTTC. Beyond the CDR3, the reference TRBV5-8 and TRBJ2-7 genes provide the residues; the full variable domain reads: EAGVTQSPTHLIKTRGQQATLRCSPISGHTSVYWYQQALGLGLQFLLWYDEGEERNRGNFPPRFSGRQFPNYSSELNVNALELEDSALYLCASSLGRGARQYFGPGTRLTVT.